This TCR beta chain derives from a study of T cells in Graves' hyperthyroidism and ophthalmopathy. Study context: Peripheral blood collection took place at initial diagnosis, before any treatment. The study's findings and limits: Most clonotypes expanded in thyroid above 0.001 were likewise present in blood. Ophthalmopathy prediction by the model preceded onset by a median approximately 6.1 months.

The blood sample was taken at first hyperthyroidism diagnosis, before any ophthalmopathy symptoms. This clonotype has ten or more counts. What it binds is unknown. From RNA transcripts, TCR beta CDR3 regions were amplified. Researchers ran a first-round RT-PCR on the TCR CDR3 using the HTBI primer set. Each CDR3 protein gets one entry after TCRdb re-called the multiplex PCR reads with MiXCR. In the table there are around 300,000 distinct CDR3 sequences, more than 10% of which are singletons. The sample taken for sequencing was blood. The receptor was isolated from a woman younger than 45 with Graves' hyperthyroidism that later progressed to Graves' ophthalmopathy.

The CDR3 reads CASSKKRGGADEKLFF. The CDR3 region has the DNA TGTGCCAGCAGCAAAAAAAGGGGGGGGGCGGATGAAAAACTGTTTTTT. The chain is built from TRBV6-1 and TRBJ1-4; tentatively, D is TRBD1 (6 bases). V dropped 6 bases and J dropped 6 bases, with 20 bases sitting between them. This CDR3 has 16 amino acids. The germline V gene encodes CDR1 MNHNS and CDR2 SASEGT.